Shown below are 13 T cell receptor beta chains from a single sample sequenced in a study of blood T cells in healthy people across ages. The use of a sample-barcoded 5' primer and a J-beta primer mix characterized a second PCR of roughly 7 to 11 cycles. TCRdb processed the 5' RACE reads anew with MiXCR; each CDR3 protein has one entry. The sample includes hundreds of thousands of distinct CDR3 sequences, about 28% of them seen just once. Material: blood. These receptors originate from a woman of 80 years or more in good health.

This clonotype was seen repeatedly, ten times or more. The chain couples TRBV3-1 to TRBJ2-3, with TRBD2 as a possible D gene (5 bases). In germline, CDR1 is LGHDT, CDR2 YNNKEL (reference sequence). This CDR3 has 15 residues. Deletions cut 0 bases from V and 3 bases from J, with 10 bases between. The CDR3 sequence: CASSQDLRGTDTQYF. The CDR3 nucleotides are TGTGCCAGCAGCCAAGATTTAAGAGGGACAGATACGCAGTATTTT.

This clonotype was seen a handful of times. The V and J genes are TRBV12-3 or TRBV12-4 and TRBJ2-2; 7 bases match TRBD1. J gave up 5 bases and V 6 bases, and 12 bases lay outside the gene matches. The CDR3 length is 16 residues. In DNA, the CDR3 is TGTGCCAGCAGCTATGGGACAGCAGAAAGGACCGGGGAGCTGTTTTTT. Translation gives CASSYGTAERTGELFF.

The chain joins TRBV20-1 to TRBJ2-3; 9 bases are a match to TRBD2. CDR1 is DFQATT, CDR2 SNEGSKA, per germline (reference sequence). The ends lost 6 bases at V and 1 base at J; junction bases unmatched: 14. This CDR3 contains 17 residues. The CDR3 loop is CSADGDWASGGTDTQYF. The CDR3 bases are TGCAGTGCGGACGGAGATTGGGCTAGCGGGGGCACAGATACGCAGTATTTT.

This clonotype was seen many times. The V gene is TRBV20-1, the J gene TRBJ2-5, with 7 bases identical to TRBD2. The CDR3 sequence is 16 residues long. The junction had 17 bases not matched to a gene; V was cut back by 5 bases and J by 5 bases. Germline CDR1 and CDR2: DFQATT and SNEGSKA (reference sequence). CDR3 loop: CSALSLGGNIGETQYF. CDR3 DNA sequence: TGCAGTGCTCTATCCCTCGGGGGGAATATTGGGGAGACCCAGTACTTC.

With regard to this clonotype: A junction boundary mismatches the germline segment, possibly from a read error. This chain uses TRBV6-1 with TRBJ2-2; D unclear. The CDR3 totals 14 residues. Germline CDR1 MNHNS, CDR2 SASEGT. Written as DNA, the CDR3 is TGTACCAGCAGTGAGGTGGGAAAAACCGGGGAGCTGTTTTTT. This sequence encodes CTSSEVGKTGELFF.

This clonotype was observed many times. The V and J genes are TRBV6-6 and TRBJ2-3, with D tentatively TRBD1 (5 bases). This CDR3 spans 15 amino acids. In germline, CDR1 is MNHNY, CDR2 SVGAGI (reference sequence). Trimming removed 7 bases from V and 0 bases from J, with 14 bases in between. CDR3 loop: CASTERQSSTDTQYF. In DNA, the CDR3 is TGTGCCAGCACGGAGAGACAGAGTAGCACAGATACGCAGTATTTT.

This clonotype was seen only once. The genes are TRBV7-2 and TRBJ2-5; perhaps TRBD2 as D (6 bases). Trimming stripped 1 base from V and 7 bases from J, with 13 bases between. The CDR3 runs to 14 residues. The germline CDR1 and CDR2 sequences are SGHTA and FQGNSA. This chain's CDR3 is CASSLGGSAGTQYF. CDR3 DNA sequence: TGTGCCAGCAGCTTAGGAGGATCAGCGGGGACCCAGTACTTC.

The table lists this clonotype with many counts. The CDR3 protein is CASSFRDRGHGYTF. CDR3 nucleotide sequence: TGTGCCAGCAGTTTTCGGGACAGGGGCCATGGCTACACCTTC. The gene calls are TRBV12-3 or TRBV12-4 and TRBJ1-2; TRBD1 matches 10 bases. J was trimmed by 6 bases and V by 3 bases; bases with no gene match: 4. This CDR3 is 14 amino acids long.

The V gene is TRBV11-2, the J gene TRBJ1-1; 8 bases align to TRBD1. CDR3 length: 15 residues. Germline CDR1 SGHAT, CDR2 FQNNGV. V lost 5 bases to trimming and J lost 5 bases; unmatched junction nucleotides: 10. CDR3 in amino acids: CASSPRTGRETEAFF. DNA for the CDR3: TGTGCCAGCAGCCCCAGGACAGGGAGGGAAACTGAAGCTTTCTTT. The full variable domain, completed using reference TRBV11-2 and TRBJ1-1, is EAGVAQSPRYKIIEKRQSVAFWCNPISGHATLYWYQQILGQGPKLLIQFQNNGVVDDSQLPKDRFSAERLKGVDSTLKIQPAKLEDSAVYLCASSPRTGRETEAFFGQGTRLTVV.

This clonotype was picked up many times. V gene TRBV29-1 combines with J gene TRBJ2-7; D may match TRBD1 or TRBD2 (5 bases each). V lost 7 bases and J 5 bases, leaving 12 bases between the germline ends. Germline V CDR1 and CDR2: SQVTM, ANQGSEA. This CDR3 has 11 residues. As DNA, the CDR3 is TGCAGCGGGGGGAAAGGGGACGAGCAGTACTTC. This gives the protein CSGGKGDEQYF.

Many counts were recorded for this clonotype. The rearrangement uses TRBV7-2 and TRBJ2-3; D may match TRBD1 or TRBD2 (6 bases each). Per germline, CDR1 SGHTA and CDR2 FQGNSA. The CDR3 covers 16 residues. V was shortened by 4 bases and J by 1 base, with 15 bases between the two germline ends. CDR3 amino acids: CASSSRRGVRTDTQYF. DNA for the CDR3: TGTGCCAGCAGCTCCCGGAGGGGGGTTCGCACAGATACGCAGTATTTT.

The chain links TRBV7-2 to TRBJ1-2; the D is unclear. There are 18 residues in the CDR3. Germline V lookup: CDR1 SGHTA, CDR2 FQGNSA. The V gene lost 0 bases and the J gene lost 0 bases, with 17 bases spanning the gap. The CDR3 DNA sequence: TGTGCCAGCAGCTTAGCGGGGAAAGACTGGCTAGCTAACTATGGCTACACCTTC. It encodes CASSLAGKDWLANYGYTF. Based on the CDR3 plus reference TRBV7-2 and TRBJ1-2, the full variable domain is GAGVSQSPSNKVTEKGKDVELRCDPISGHTALYWYRQSLGQGLEFLIYFQGNSAPDKSGLPSDRFSAERTGGSVSTLTIQRTQQEDSAVYLCASSLAGKDWLANYGYTFGSGTRLTVV.

In this sample, this clonotype turned up many times. This sequence joins TRBV4-1 and TRBJ2-7; no clear D gene. Per germline, CDR1 MGHRA and CDR2 YSYEKL. CDR3 length: 14 amino acids. The V gene lost 3 bases and the J gene lost 3 bases, with 12 bases spanning the gap. Written as DNA, the CDR3 is TGCGCCAGCAGCCACCATACGAACGGCTACGAGCAGTACTTC. It specifies CASSHHTNGYEQYF.